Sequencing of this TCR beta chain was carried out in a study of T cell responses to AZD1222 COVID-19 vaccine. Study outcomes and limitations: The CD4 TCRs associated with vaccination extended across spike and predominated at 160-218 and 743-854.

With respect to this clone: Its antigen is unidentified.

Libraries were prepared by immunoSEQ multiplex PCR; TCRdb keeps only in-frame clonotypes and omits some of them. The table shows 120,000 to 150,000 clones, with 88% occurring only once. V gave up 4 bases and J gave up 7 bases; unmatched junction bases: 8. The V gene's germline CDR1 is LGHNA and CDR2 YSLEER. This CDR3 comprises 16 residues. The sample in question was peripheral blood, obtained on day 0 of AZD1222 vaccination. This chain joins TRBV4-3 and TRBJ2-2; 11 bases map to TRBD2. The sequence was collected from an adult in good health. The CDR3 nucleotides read TGCGCCAGCAGCCCGCGGCTAGCGGGGGGAGGCGGGGAGCTGTTTTTT. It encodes CASSPRLAGGGGELFF.